The 13 T cell receptor beta chains below were found in one sample sequenced in a study of CD8+CD57+ T cells in acquired aplastic anemia. Both TCR beta VDJ combination and CDR3 sequence profiling were carried out. Genomic DNA was the template for this profiling. TCRdb passed the reads through MiXCR, listing each CDR3 protein once. The data hold roughly 420,000 distinct CDR3 sequences, with around 72% observed a single time. The source material was sorted CD4+, CD8+, or CD8+CD57+ T cells (not recorded which) from PBMCs. The receptors here all came from a human donor in good health, serving as a control.

This clonotype has a count of ten or more. The rearrangement uses TRBV20-1 and TRBJ2-5; D possibly corresponds to TRBD2 (5 bases). V lost 0 bases and J lost 5, with 19 bases in between. The CDR3 is 16 amino acids. Germline CDR1 reads DFQATT; CDR2 reads SNEGSKA (reference sequence). The CDR3 here is CSARDPGGWLSETQYF. The DNA for the CDR3 is TGCAGTGCTAGAGATCCCGGCGGGTGGTTATCGGAGACCCAGTACTTC.

For the CDR3, the DNA is TGTGCCAGCAGCCTGGGACAGGGTTCCGATGAGCAGTTCTTC. This translates into CASSLGQGSDEQFF. The V gene is TRBV12-3 or TRBV12-4, the J gene TRBJ2-1, with 9 bases that match TRBD1. V was clipped by 6 bases and J by 8 bases; unmatched bases: 8. CDR3 length equals 14 residues.

This clonotype was seen a few times. This chain connects TRBV15 to TRBJ2-7; 11 bases line up with TRBD1. V lost 1 base, J lost 6 bases, and 5 bases stayed unmatched. Germline CDR1 LNHNV, CDR2 YYDKDF (reference sequence). This CDR3 region has 15 residues. CDR3 nucleotide sequence: TGTGCCACCAGCAGAGCCCGGGACAGGGGGTCCGAGCAGTACTTC. Residues: CATSRARDRGSEQYF.

This clonotype has at least ten counts. This chain joins TRBV5-8 and TRBJ2-2; TRBD1 matches 9 bases. Germline loops: CDR1 SGHTS, CDR2 YDEGEE. V shed 4 bases, J shed 5 bases, and the junction held 9 bases outside the gene matches. This CDR3 is 16 amino acids long. The DNA of the CDR3 is TGTGCCAGCAGCATCTGGGACAGGGCAGGGACCGGGGAGCTGTTTTTT. Its protein product is CASSIWDRAGTGELFF.

The rearrangement links TRBV7-7 to TRBJ1-5; perhaps TRBD1 as D (6 bases). Germline loops: CDR1 SSHAT, CDR2 FNYEAQ (reference sequence). V lost 5 bases, J lost 0 bases, and 11 bases lay in between. The CDR3 runs to 15 residues. DNA for the CDR3: TGTGCCAGCAGCACTGGACAGCCTAGCAATCAGCCCCAGCATTTT. Encoded protein: CASSTGQPSNQPQHF.

As for this clonotype: One end of the junction does not line up with germline, which may come from a read error. The J gene is TRBJ2-5, the V gene TRBV15, with 11 bases lining up with TRBD1. TRBJ1-3 explains the end of the DNA better; the J call may be wrong. In germline, CDR1 is LNHNV, CDR2 YYDKDF (reference sequence). The CDR3 is 17 amino acids. The CDR3 reads CASSRDKGQGAGNTIYF. The CDR3 DNA reads as TGTGCCAGCAGCAGAGATAAGGGACAGGGGGCTGGAAACACCATATATTTT.

As for this clonotype: Being one base from a much bigger clone, this may be a read error. The chain uses TRBV7-2 and TRBJ1-2, with 9 bases matching TRBD1. CDR3 length: 14 amino acids. The germline V gene has CDR1 SGHTA and CDR2 FQGNSA. V was clipped by 5 bases and J by 6 bases; unmatched bases: 7. The CDR3 is CASSQQGAKDGYTF. The CDR3 coding sequence is TGTGCCAGCAGCCAACAGGGGGCTAAGGATGGCTACACCTTC.

The table lists this clonotype with many counts. J is TRBJ1-5 and V is TRBV6-5; TRBD1 matches at 7 bases. Germline CDR1 reads MNHEY; CDR2 reads SVGAGI. The ends lost 4 bases at V and 5 bases at J; junction bases unmatched: 2. The CDR3 is 13 amino acids. As DNA, the CDR3 is TGTGCCAGCAGTTTCACAGGGGATCAGCCCCAGCATTTT. Amino acid sequence: CASSFTGDQPQHF.

Of note for this clonotype: This is likely a read error, given that the CDR3 carries no conserved phenylalanine or tryptophan at its end. Because the CDR3's place on the DNA is in doubt, the DNA is left out and the CDR3 is given as listed by TCRdb. The gene calls are TRBV10-3 and TRBJ2-5. Germline CDR1 ENHRY, CDR2 SYGVKD. Inclusive of both ends, the CDR3 amounts to 8 amino acids. CDR3 sequence reads: CAISEPQL.

In its sample, this clonotype was seen a few times. The chain employs TRBV19 and TRBJ1-1; D may be TRBD1 (5 bases). Germline V gene lookup returns CDR1 LNHDA and CDR2 SQIVND (reference sequence). Trimming took 8 bases from V and 4 from J, leaving 11 bases between them. The CDR3 totals 12 residues. CDR3 protein: CASAAGTTEAFF. In DNA form, the CDR3 reads TGTGCCAGTGCTGCGGGGACCACTGAAGCTTTCTTT.

In the case of this clonotype: This is likely a read error, given that the CDR3 carries no conserved phenylalanine or tryptophan at its end. The limits of the CDR3 on the DNA are not certain, so only TCRdb's listed CDR3 is given. The V and J genes are TRBV12-3 or TRBV12-4 and TRBJ1-4; the listed D gene, TRBD1, was not tested against the DNA. Termini included, the CDR3 measures 8 amino acids. CDR3 protein: CASSARGV.

As for this clonotype: The conserved phenylalanine or tryptophan is not found at the CDR3 terminus, so this likely reflects a read error. It is unclear where the CDR3 begins or ends on the DNA, so no DNA is shown, and the CDR3 is as TCRdb lists it. The gene calls are TRBV7-2 and TRBJ1-2. Both ends counted, the CDR3 spans 13 residues. CDR1 and CDR2 (germline): SGHTA, FQGNSA. The CDR3 is CATSPRKVGTDTQ.

This clonotype was seen more than once but under ten times. V and J are TRBV20-1 and TRBJ2-6; 9 bases fit TRBD1. This CDR3 region has 13 residues. The trim removed 4 bases at V and 11 bases at J, leaving 6 bases unmatched. CDR1 is DFQATT, CDR2 SNEGSKA, per germline (reference sequence). This CDR3 is CSAIWDRADVLTF. In DNA, the CDR3 is TGCAGTGCTATATGGGACAGGGCTGACGTCCTGACTTTC.